These 13 T cell receptor beta chains share one sample of origin, sequenced in a study of control samples from healthy donors and cancer patients. Here immunoSEQ multiplex PCR was the method, and the copy in TCRdb shows in-frame clones only, minus some. The data contain over 100,000 clones, roughly 90% of them singletons. Sequenced material: blood. Receptor source: a woman between 50 and 59 years old in good health.

This clone was recorded once. The chain employs TRBV18 and TRBJ1-1, with D hard to call. Germline V CDR1 and CDR2: KGHSH, LQKENI. The V end lost 1 base, the J end lost 4 bases, and 10 bases lay between the germline ends. The CDR3 is 14 residues long. The CDR3 here is CASSPQPGSTEAFF. As DNA, the CDR3 is TGTGCCAGCTCACCACAGCCCGGAAGCACTGAAGCTTTCTTT.

The chain carries TRBV7-9 and TRBJ2-1, with 7 nucleotides matching TRBD2. The germline V gene encodes CDR1 SEHNR and CDR2 FQNEAQ (reference sequence). This CDR3 is 16 amino acids long. V dropped 3 bases and J dropped 5; count of bases not matched to a gene: 10. Here the CDR3 reads CASSFISGVTNNEQFF. The CDR3 DNA is TGTGCCAGCAGCTTCATAAGCGGGGTTACTAACAATGAGCAGTTCTTC.

This rearrangement joins TRBV6-5 to TRBJ1-1; 8 bases line up with TRBD1. Trimming cost V 8 bases and J 0 bases; bases outside gene matches: 5. The CDR3 is 14 amino acids. Germline assignment: CDR1 MNHEY and CDR2 SVGAGI. CDR3 nucleotide sequence: TGTGCCAGCTACAGGGGGGGTTTGAACACTGAAGCTTTCTTT. Its translation is CASYRGGLNTEAFF.

This clone was recorded once. This chain uses TRBV12-3 or TRBV12-4 with TRBJ2-5; D tentatively reads TRBD1 or TRBD2 (5 bases each). CDR3 length equals 13 residues. Trimming removed 7 bases at V and 3 bases at J, with 12 bases between. CDR3 bases: TGTGCCAGCACTCGAGGGGCAGAAGAGACCCAGTACTTC. This gives the protein CASTRGAEETQYF.

CDR3 nucleotide sequence: TGTGCCAGCAGCCAAGTATCCTGGGACGGAGAGACCCAGTACTTC. It specifies CASSQVSWDGETQYF. The chain combines TRBV3-1 (or the pseudogene TRBV3-2) with TRBJ2-5; TRBD1 or TRBD2 may be the D gene (5 bases each). There are 15 residues in the CDR3. V lost 1 base and J 4 bases, leaving 13 bases between the germline ends. In germline, CDR1 is LGHDT, CDR2 YNNKEL (reference sequence).

V is TRBV27 and J is TRBJ2-5, with TRBD2 matching 8 bases. The CDR3 spans 15 residues. Germline CDR1 is MNHEY and CDR2 is SMNVEV (reference sequence). The V gene end was trimmed by 6 bases and the J gene end by 2 bases; junction bases not matched to a gene: 8. CDR3 coding DNA: TGTGCCAGCAGAGAAGCGGGAGTGGTACAAGAGACCCAGTACTTC. This codes for CASREAGVVQETQYF.

The chain carries TRBV5-5 and TRBJ2-7; 7 bases match TRBD1. From germline, CDR1 is SGHKS and CDR2 YYEKEE (reference sequence). V lost 4 bases to trimming and J lost 3 bases; unmatched junction nucleotides: 7. This CDR3 region has 14 residues. CDR3 region: CASSPGDRDYEQYV. The CDR3 coding sequence is TGTGCCAGCAGCCCAGGAGACAGGGACTACGAGCAGTACGTC.

This clone turned up a few times. The V call is TRBV19, the J call TRBJ2-3; 7 nucleotides align to TRBD1. Germline V gene sequence: CDR1 LNHDA, CDR2 SQIVND (reference sequence). The CDR3 is made up of 15 amino acids. V shed 6 bases, J shed 1 base, and the junction held 7 bases outside the gene matches. This CDR3 reads CASRTGTAGTDTQYF. CDR3 DNA: TGTGCCAGTAGAACCGGGACAGCCGGCACAGATACGCAGTATTTT.

V usage is TRBV4-3 and J usage is TRBJ1-2; no reliable D call. The CDR3 contains 15 residues. V gave up 2 bases and J gave up 4 bases, with 14 bases separating them. Germline V gene sequence: CDR1 LGHNA, CDR2 YSLEER. The CDR3 loop reads CASSQTRTDPYGYTF. The DNA for the CDR3 is TGCGCCAGCAGCCAAACTCGGACGGACCCCTATGGCTACACCTTC.

This chain connects TRBV6-5 to TRBJ1-1; the D is unclear. The ends were cut back, 2 bases at V and 1 base at J, with 5 bases in the middle. The CDR3 sequence is 13 residues long. In germline, CDR1 is MNHEY, CDR2 SVGAGI. The chain's CDR3 is CASSYSRNTEAFF. Here the CDR3 DNA reads TGTGCCAGCAGTTACAGCAGGAACACTGAAGCTTTCTTT.

The V gene is TRBV6-5, the J gene TRBJ2-2, with 8 nucleotides matching TRBD1. The CDR3 runs to 14 residues. V shed 11 bases and J 4 bases; nucleotides not matched to a gene: 9. CDR1 is MNHEY and CDR2 is SVGAGI in the germline V gene. The CDR3 here is CASRTGLATGELFF. CDR3 in DNA: TGTGCCTCCCGGACAGGGTTGGCCACCGGGGAGCTGTTTTTT.

The chain couples TRBV7-3 to TRBJ2-7, with D tentatively TRBD2 (6 bases). Germline V lookup: CDR1 SGHTA, CDR2 FQGTGA. Trimming left V 3 bases short and J 3 bases short, with 12 bases between. This CDR3 is 14 amino acids long. The CDR3 DNA sequence: TGTGCCAGCAGCTTTTTTGCGGGGAGCTACGAGCAGTACTTC. Protein: CASSFFAGSYEQYF.

The V gene is TRBV5-1, the J gene TRBJ2-7; D unclear. Germline CDR1 SGHRS, CDR2 YFSETQ. The V and J ends lost 0 bases and 3 bases respectively, with 7 bases between them. CDR3 length equals 13 residues. CDR3 in DNA: TGCGCCAGCAGCTTGGGAGTTGGCTACGAGCAGTACGTC. Translation gives CASSLGVGYEQYV.